This record looks at one T cell receptor (beta chain) sequence and its context. Self-reported history from a screening survey and questionnaire set each donor's cohort. This entry belongs to a study of blood T cell repertoires in COVID-19. The wider study: Samples of COVID-19 (acute and convalescent) were obtained from the United States, Italy and Spain.

Libraries were prepared by immunoSEQ multiplex PCR; TCRdb keeps only in-frame clonotypes and omits some of them. The sample comprises 150,000 to 200,000 clones, over 80% of which are singletons, and about an eighth rests with the top ten. CDR1 and CDR2 (germline): SGHAT, FQNNGV. V dropped 5 bases and J dropped 13; count of bases not matched to a gene: 18. The CDR3 consists of 16 residues. The gene calls are TRBV11-2 and TRBJ2-1, with TRBD1 matching over 9 bases. Sequencing was performed on PBMCs or T cells enriched from blood (not recorded which). The clonotype comes from an older woman who had recovered from COVID-19. CDR3 sequence reads: CASSLDGGQGFWGQFF. DNA of the CDR3: TGTGCCAGCAGCCTGGACGGAGGACAGGGGTTCTGGGGTCAGTTCTTC.